This T cell receptor (beta chain) was obtained from a study of blood T cells in healthy people across ages. Overall study findings and caveats: Across the age range, TCR beta diversity per million T cells fell in a roughly linear way. Diversity of TCR beta correlated strongly with naive T cell percentage.

Germline assignment: CDR1 SEHNR and CDR2 FQNEAQ (reference sequence). The CDR3 loop spans 14 amino acids. Trimming pared 3 bases from V and 4 bases from J, leaving 10 bases between. Then a second PCR, running about 7 to 11 cycles, was carried out with a sample-barcoded 5' primer and a J-beta primer mix. Each cDNA molecule received a tag from a template-switch adaptor that had 12 random nucleotides. TCRdb reanalysed the 5' RACE reads using MiXCR and keeps one entry per CDR3 protein. The sample records more than 800,000 distinct CDR3 sequences, 25% to 35% being singletons. Worth noting for this clonotype: Its antigen is not identified.

This sequence was found in a woman aged 80 or over in good health. The genes are TRBV7-9 and TRBJ2-1, with D possibly being TRBD2 (6 bases). The source material was blood. CDR3 nucleotides: TGTGCCAGCAGCTTGGAACGGGAGTACAATGAGCAGTTCTTC. Translation: CASSLEREYNEQFF.